Listed below are T cell receptor beta chains from one sample, sequenced in a study of shared clonotypes between healthy human individuals. The data were produced by immunoSEQ multiplex PCR, yet TCRdb's version contains in-frame clones alone and is incomplete. The sample includes some 2.1 million clones, approximately 94% seen only once; the top ten take 1% to 1.3%. The sequenced material came from naive CD8+ T cells sorted from blood. All receptors come from a young man in good health. The CDR3 runs from the conserved cysteine through the conserved F or W. The D gene is left open where the match is weak. A clone size is listed for some rows: how often the clone was seen (once, few, many), or a class if it is expanded.

clone_size d_call cdr3_length j_call v_call cdr3_aa cdr3_nt
few NA 13 TRBJ2-1 TRBV6-5 CASWAGTYNEQFF TGTGCCAGCTGGGCAGGGACCTACAATGAGCAGTTCTTC
NA NA 12 TRBJ2-5 TRBV2 CASSEASETQYF TGTGCCAGCAGTGAAGCGTCTGAGACCCAGTACTTC
NA NA 14 TRBJ1-6 TRBV27 CASSLWVGASPLHF TGTGCCAGCAGTTTATGGGTGGGGGCCTCACCCCTCCACTTT
NA TRBD1 15 TRBJ2-7 TRBV4-3 CASSHLTGDIYEQYF TGCGCCAGCAGCCACCTGACAGGGGACATCTACGAGCAGTACTTC
once NA 16 TRBJ1-4 TRBV30 CAWEPSKAGTNEKLFF TGTGCCTGGGAGCCCAGCAAGGCAGGGACAAATGAAAAACTGTTTTTT
NA NA 15 TRBJ1-2 TRBV7-9 CASSLATRLDYGYTF TGTGCCAGCAGCTTAGCGACCAGGTTGGACTATGGCTACACCTTC
NA NA 15 TRBJ2-7 TRBV11-2 CASSLERSPAYEQYF TGTGCCAGCAGCTTAGAGCGGTCGCCGGCTTACGAGCAGTACTTC
NA NA 14 TRBJ2-5 TRBV6-5 CASSYGGQQETQYF TGTGCCAGCAGTTACGGCGGGCAGCAAGAGACCCAGTACTTC
NA TRBD1 14 TRBJ2-7 TRBV7-9 CASSRRDSRYEQYF TGTGCCAGCAGCCGCCGGGACAGCAGGTACGAGCAGTACTTC
NA NA 13 TRBJ2-7 TRBV7-9 CASSMWTLDEQYF TGTGCCAGCAGCATGTGGACACTCGACGAGCAGTACTTC
NA NA 14 TRBJ2-1 TRBV2 CAITGRSLYNEQFF TGTGCCATTACCGGGAGATCTCTCTACAATGAGCAGTTCTTC
NA TRBD2 15 TRBJ2-5 TRBV5-1 CASSSLAGGPETQYF TGCGCCAGCAGCTCCCTAGCGGGGGGCCCAGAGACCCAGTACTTC
NA NA 14 TRBJ1-2 TRBV7-9 CASSWDGVGYGYTF TGTGCCAGCAGCTGGGACGGGGTCGGGTATGGCTACACCTTC
NA NA 14 TRBJ1-1 TRBV19 CASRTVTENTEAFF TGTGCCAGTCGGACAGTAACGGAGAACACTGAAGCTTTCTTT
NA TRBD1 19 TRBJ1-1 TRBV2 CASSEEEPGTVAPTAEAFF TGTGCCAGCAGCGAAGAAGAACCGGGGACAGTAGCCCCCACGGCTGAAGCTTTCTTT
NA NA 15 TRBJ1-1 TRBV9 CASSVGLLASTEAFF TGTGCCAGCAGCGTGGGCCTCTTAGCCAGCACTGAAGCTTTCTTT
NA NA 18 TRBJ1-6 TRBV5-1 CASSLSRESSSYNSPLHF TGCGCCAGCAGCTTGTCCCGGGAGTCGAGCTCCTATAATTCACCCCTCCACTTT
once TRBD1 15 TRBJ1-1 TRBV9 CASSVEGQGGTEAFF TGTGCCAGCAGCGTAGAGGGACAGGGAGGAACTGAAGCTTTCTTT